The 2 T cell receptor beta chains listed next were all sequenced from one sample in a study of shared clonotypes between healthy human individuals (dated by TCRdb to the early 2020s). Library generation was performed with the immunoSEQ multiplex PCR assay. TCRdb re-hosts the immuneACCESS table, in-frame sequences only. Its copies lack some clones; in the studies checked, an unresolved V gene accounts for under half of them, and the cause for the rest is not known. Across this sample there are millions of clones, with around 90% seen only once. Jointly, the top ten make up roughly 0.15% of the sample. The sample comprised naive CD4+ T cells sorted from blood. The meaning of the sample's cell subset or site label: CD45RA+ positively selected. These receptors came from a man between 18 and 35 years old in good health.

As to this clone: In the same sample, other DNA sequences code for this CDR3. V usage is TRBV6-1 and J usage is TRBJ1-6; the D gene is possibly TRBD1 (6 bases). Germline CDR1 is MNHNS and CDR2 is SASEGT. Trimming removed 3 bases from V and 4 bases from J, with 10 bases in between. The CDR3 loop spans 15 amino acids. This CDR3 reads CASSDRTGYNSPLHF. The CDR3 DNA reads TGTGCCAGCAGTGACCGAACAGGGTATAATTCACCCCTCCACTTT.

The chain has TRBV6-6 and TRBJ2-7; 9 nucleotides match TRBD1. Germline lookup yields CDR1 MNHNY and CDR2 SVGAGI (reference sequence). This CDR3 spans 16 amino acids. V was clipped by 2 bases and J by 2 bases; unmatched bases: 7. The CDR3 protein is CASSYPTGGMTYEQYF. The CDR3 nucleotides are TGTGCCAGCAGTTACCCTACAGGGGGCATGACCTACGAGCAGTACTTC.